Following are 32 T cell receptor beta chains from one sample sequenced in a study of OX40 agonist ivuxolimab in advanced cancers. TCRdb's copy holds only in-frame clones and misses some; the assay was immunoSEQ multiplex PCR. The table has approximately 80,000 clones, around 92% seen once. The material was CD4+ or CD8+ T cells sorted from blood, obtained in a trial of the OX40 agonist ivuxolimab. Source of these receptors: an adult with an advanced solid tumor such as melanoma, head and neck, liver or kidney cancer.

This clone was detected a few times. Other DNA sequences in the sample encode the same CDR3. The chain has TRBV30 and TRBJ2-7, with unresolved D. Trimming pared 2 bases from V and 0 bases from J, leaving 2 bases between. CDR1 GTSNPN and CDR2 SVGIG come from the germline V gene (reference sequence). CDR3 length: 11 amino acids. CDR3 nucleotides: TGTGCCTGGAGTCGCTCCTACGAGCAGTACTTC. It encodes CAWSRSYEQYF.

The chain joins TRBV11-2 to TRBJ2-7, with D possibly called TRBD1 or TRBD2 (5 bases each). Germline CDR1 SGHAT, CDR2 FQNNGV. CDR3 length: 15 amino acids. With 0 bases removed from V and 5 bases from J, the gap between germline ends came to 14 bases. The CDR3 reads CASSLDPSGSNEQYF. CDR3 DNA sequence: TGTGCCAGCAGCTTAGATCCGTCAGGGAGTAACGAGCAGTACTTC.

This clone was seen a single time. As DNA, the CDR3 is TGCAGCGTTGAGGTAGGGGGCGGTCAGCCCCAGCATTTT. Protein product: CSVEVGGGQPQHF. The V and J genes are TRBV29-1 and TRBJ1-5, with 7 bases lining up with TRBD1. Trimming cost V 3 bases and J 6 bases; bases outside gene matches: 5. The CDR3 is made up of 13 amino acids. Germline V lookup: CDR1 SQVTM, CDR2 ANQGSEA.

The CDR3 reads CASSQERRGRPYEQYF. The CDR3 bases are TGTGCCAGCAGCCAAGAACGCAGGGGGCGCCCCTACGAGCAGTACTTC. J is TRBJ2-7 and V is TRBV14, with TRBD1 matching 8 bases. The germline V gene has CDR1 SGHDN and CDR2 FVKESK. Unmatched junction bases numbered 6, after V lost 0 bases and J lost 2 bases. The CDR3 length is 16 residues.

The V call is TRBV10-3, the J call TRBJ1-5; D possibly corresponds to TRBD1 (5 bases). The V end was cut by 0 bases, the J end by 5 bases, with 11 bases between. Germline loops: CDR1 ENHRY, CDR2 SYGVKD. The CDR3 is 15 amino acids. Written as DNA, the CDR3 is TGTGCCATCAGTGAGTCGGGGCAGGGATATCAGCCCCAGCATTTT. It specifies CAISESGQGYQPQHF.

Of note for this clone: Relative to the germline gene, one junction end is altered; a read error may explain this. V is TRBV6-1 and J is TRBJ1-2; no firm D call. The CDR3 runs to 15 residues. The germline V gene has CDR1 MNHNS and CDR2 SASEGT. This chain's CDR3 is CASSEAPVSGYGYTF. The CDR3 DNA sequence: TGTGCCAGCAGCGAAGCACCGGTTTCGGGGTATGGCTACACCTTC.

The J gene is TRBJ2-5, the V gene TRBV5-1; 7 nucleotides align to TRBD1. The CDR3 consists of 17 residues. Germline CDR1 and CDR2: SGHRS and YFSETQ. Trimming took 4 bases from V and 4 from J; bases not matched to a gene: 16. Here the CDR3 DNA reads TGCGCCAGCAGCCTCTTTGGACAGGTTCCTTTGGGAGAGACCCAGTACTTC. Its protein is CASSLFGQVPLGETQYF.

This CDR3 is CASSAALGGRTDTQYF. CDR3 coding DNA: TGTGCCAGCAGCGCGGCTCTGGGGGGCCGGACAGATACGCAGTATTTT. This chain links TRBV9 with TRBJ2-3; either TRBD1 or TRBD2 may fit D (6 bases each). Per the germline V gene, CDR1 is SGDLS and CDR2 is YYNGEE. The V end lost 3 bases, the J end lost 3 bases, and 17 bases lay between the germline ends. CDR3 length equals 16 residues.

The CDR3 DNA is TGTGCCAGCAGTGAATACAGCTATGGCTACACCTTC. Its protein is CASSEYSYGYTF. The rearrangement links TRBV2 to TRBJ1-2; D gene unclear. V lost 2 bases and J lost 4, with 5 bases in between. The CDR3 sequence is 12 residues long. Per the germline V gene, CDR1 is SNHLY and CDR2 is FYNNEI.

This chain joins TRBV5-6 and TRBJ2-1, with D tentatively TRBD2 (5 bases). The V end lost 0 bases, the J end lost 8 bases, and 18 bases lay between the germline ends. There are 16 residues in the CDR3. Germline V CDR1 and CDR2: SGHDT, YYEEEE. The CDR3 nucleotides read TGTGCCAGCAGCTTGGGGACTCAAGCTCCCAAAGATGAGCAGTTCTTC. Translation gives CASSLGTQAPKDEQFF.

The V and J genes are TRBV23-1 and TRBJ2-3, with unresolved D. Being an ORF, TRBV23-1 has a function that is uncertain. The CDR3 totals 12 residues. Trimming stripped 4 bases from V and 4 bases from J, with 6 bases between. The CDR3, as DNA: TGCGCCAGCAGTCTTTCCCCAGATACGCAGTATTTT. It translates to CASSLSPDTQYF.

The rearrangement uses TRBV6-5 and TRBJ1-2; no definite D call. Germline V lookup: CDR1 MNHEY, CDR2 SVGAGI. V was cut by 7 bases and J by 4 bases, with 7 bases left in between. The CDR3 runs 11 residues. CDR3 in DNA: TGTGCCAGCAAACGGGGCTATGGCTACACCTTC. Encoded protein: CASKRGYGYTF.

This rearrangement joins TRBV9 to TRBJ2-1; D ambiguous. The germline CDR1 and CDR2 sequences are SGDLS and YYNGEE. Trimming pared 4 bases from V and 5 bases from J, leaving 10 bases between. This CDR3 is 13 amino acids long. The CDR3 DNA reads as TGTGCCAGCAGCTCCTTCGAGGACAATGAGCAGTTCTTC. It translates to CASSSFEDNEQFF.

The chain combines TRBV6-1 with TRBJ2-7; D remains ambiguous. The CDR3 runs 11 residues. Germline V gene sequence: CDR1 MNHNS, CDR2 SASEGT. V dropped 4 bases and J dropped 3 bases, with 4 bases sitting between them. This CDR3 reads CASSGFYEQYF. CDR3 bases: TGTGCCAGCAGTGGGTTCTACGAGCAGTACTTC.

The CDR3, as DNA: TGTGCCTGGGGACCCACAGGGAACGGCTACACCTTC. As protein: CAWGPTGNGYTF. The chain couples TRBV30 to TRBJ1-2; tentatively, D is TRBD1 (6 bases). The CDR3 runs 12 residues. V shed 5 bases and J shed 8 bases, with 15 bases lying between them. Germline V CDR1 and CDR2: GTSNPN, SVGIG (reference sequence).

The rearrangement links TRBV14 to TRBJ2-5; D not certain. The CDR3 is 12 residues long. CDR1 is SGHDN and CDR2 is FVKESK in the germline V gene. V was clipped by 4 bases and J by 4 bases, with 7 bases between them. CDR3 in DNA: TGTGCCAGCAGCCCGAGCTTAGAGACCCAGTACTTC. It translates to CASSPSLETQYF.

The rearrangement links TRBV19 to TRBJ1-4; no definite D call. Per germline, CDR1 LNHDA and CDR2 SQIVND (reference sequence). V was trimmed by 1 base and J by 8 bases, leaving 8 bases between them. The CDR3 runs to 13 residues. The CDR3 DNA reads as TGTGCCAGTAGTATAGTAGGCCAAGAAAAACTGTTTTTT. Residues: CASSIVGQEKLFF. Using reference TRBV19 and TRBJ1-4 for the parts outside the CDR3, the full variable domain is DGGITQSPKYLFRKEGQNVTLSCEQNLNHDAMYWYRQDPGQGLRLIYYSQIVNDFQKGDIAEGYSVSREKKESFPLTVTSAQKNPTAFYLCASSIVGQEKLFFGSGTQLSVL.

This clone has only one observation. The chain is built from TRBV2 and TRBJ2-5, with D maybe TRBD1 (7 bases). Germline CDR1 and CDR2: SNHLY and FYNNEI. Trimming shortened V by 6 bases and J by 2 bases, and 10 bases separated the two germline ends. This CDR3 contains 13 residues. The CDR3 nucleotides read TGTGCCAGCAGGGCGGGACAGCAAGAGACCCAGTACTTC. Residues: CASRAGQQETQYF.

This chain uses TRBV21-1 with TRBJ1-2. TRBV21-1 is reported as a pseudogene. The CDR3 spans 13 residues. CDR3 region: CASSRGGQYGYTF. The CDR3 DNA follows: TGTGCCAGCAGCCGGGGGGGCCAATATGGCTACACCTTC.

The CDR3 DNA follows: TGCGCCAGCAGCTTGGGCGTACTAGCGATCAGCACAGATACGCAGTATTTT. It is translated as CASSLGVLAISTDTQYF. The chain recombines TRBV5-1 with TRBJ2-3, with 7 nucleotides matching TRBD2. CDR1 and CDR2 from the germline V gene are SGHRS and YFSETQ. CDR3 length: 17 residues. V dropped 0 bases and J dropped 0; count of bases not matched to a gene: 7.

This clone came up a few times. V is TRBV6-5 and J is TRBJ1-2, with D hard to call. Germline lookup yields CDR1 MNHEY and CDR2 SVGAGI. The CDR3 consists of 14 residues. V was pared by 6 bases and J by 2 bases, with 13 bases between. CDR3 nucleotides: TGTGCCAGCAGGATGGGCCCGATCAACTATGGCTACACCTTC. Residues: CASRMGPINYGYTF.

This CDR3 reads CASSSYNNEQYF. In nucleotides, the CDR3 is TGTGCCAGCAGCTCGTATAATAACGAGCAGTACTTC. The chain carries TRBV7-2 and TRBJ2-7; D not resolved. Germline CDR1 and CDR2: SGHTA and FQGNSA. V was trimmed by 4 bases and J by 5 bases, leaving 9 bases between them. The length of the CDR3 is 12 residues.

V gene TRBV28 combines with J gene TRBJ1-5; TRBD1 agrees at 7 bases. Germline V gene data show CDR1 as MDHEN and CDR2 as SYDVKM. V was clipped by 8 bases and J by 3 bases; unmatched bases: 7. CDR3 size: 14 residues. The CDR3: CASRSGTVNQPQHF. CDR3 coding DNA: TGTGCCAGCCGTTCAGGGACAGTCAATCAGCCCCAGCATTTT.

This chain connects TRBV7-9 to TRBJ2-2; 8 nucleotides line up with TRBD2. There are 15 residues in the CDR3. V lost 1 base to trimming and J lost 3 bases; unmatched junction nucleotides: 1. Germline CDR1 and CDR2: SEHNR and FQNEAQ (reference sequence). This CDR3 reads CASSLELADTGELFF. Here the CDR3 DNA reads TGTGCCAGCAGCTTAGAACTAGCGGACACCGGGGAGCTGTTTTTT.

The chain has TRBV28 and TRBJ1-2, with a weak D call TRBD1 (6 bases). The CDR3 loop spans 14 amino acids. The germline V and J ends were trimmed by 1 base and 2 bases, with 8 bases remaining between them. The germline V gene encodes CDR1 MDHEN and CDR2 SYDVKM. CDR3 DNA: TGTGCCAGCAGTTTATACGACAGGAACTATGGCTACACCTTC. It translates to CASSLYDRNYGYTF.

The CDR3 DNA follows: TGTGCCAGCAGCGCCCCCCCCCTAGGTTTTCACCGCGAGCAGTACTTC. Residues: CASSAPPLGFHREQYF. The chain employs TRBV9 and TRBJ2-7, with unresolved D. Germline-derived CDR1 and CDR2 are SGDLS and YYNGEE. This CDR3 is built from 16 residues. The ends were cut back, 3 bases at V and 6 bases at J, with 22 bases in the middle.

This CDR3 reads CASSSLHTIYNEQFF. DNA of the CDR3: TGTGCCAGCAGCTCACTTCATACTATATACAATGAGCAGTTCTTC. The chain is built from TRBV28 and TRBJ2-1; D ambiguous. This CDR3 comprises 15 residues. Trimming left V 6 bases short and J 4 bases short, with 16 bases between. The germline CDR1 and CDR2 sequences are MDHEN and SYDVKM.

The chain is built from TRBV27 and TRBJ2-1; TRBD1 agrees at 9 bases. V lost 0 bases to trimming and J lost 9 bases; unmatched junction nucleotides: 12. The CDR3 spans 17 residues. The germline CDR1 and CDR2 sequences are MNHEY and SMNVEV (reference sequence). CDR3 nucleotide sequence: TGTGCCAGCAGTTTATCCCTTGTCGTACAGGGGGCCGGTGAGCAGTTCTTC. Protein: CASSLSLVVQGAGEQFF.

CDR3 DNA: TGTGCCAGCAGCTTAGGTCAGTACCCTAATGAGCAGTTCTTC. Translated: CASSLGQYPNEQFF. V gene TRBV5-4 combines with J gene TRBJ2-1; D is undetermined. The CDR3 runs to 14 residues. In germline, CDR1 is SGHNT, CDR2 YYREEE (reference sequence). V lost 2 bases and J lost 7, with 13 bases in between.

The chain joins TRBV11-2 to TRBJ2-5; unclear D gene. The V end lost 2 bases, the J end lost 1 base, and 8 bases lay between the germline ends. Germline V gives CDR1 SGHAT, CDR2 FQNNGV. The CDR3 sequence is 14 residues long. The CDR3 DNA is TGTGCCAGCAGCTTAACAACCGGCCAAGAGACCCAGTACTTC. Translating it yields CASSLTTGQETQYF.

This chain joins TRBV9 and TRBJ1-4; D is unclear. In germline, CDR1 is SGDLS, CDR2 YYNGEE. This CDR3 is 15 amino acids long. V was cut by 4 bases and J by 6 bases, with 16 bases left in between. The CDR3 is CASSPSGREDEKLFF. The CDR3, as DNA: TGTGCCAGCAGCCCCAGTGGGAGGGAGGATGAAAAACTGTTTTTT.

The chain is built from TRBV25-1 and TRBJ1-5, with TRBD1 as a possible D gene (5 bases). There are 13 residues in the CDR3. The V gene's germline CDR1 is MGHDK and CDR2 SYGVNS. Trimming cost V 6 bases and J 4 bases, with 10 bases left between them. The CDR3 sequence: CASSPEGNQPQHF. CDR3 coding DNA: TGTGCCAGCAGCCCCGAGGGGAATCAGCCCCAGCATTTT.